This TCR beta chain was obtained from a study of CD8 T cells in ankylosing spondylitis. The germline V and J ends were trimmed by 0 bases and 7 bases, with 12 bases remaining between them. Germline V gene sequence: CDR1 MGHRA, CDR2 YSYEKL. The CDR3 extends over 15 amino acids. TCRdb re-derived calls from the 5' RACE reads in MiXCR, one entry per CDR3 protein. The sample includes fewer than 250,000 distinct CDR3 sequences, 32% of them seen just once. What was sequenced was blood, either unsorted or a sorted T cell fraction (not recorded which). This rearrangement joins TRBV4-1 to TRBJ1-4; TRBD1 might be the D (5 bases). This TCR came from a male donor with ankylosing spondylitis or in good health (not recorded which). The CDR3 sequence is CASSQEWGFGEKLFF. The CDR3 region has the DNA TGCGCCAGCAGCCAAGAATGGGGGTTCGGTGAAAAACTGTTTTTT.